This TCR beta chain was retrieved from a study of blood T cell repertoires in COVID-19. Study as a whole: Samples representing acute and convalescent COVID-19 were sourced from the United States, Italy and Spain. T cells, B-cell-depleted T cells, or PBMCs provided the cDNA or gDNA that served as material.

Under the authors' procedure: Scientists estimated how many nucleated cells there were by amplifying reference gene primers. Data came from immunoSEQ multiplex PCR; TCRdb stores just in-frame clones and leaves some out. The V and J calls and clone size are taken from that table; D and trimming were inferred from the DNA. The table includes 75,000 to 95,000 clones, around 90% detected once. CDR3 size: 17 residues. V trimming: 2 bases; J trimming: 1 base; junction bases outside the gene matches: 8. Germline V gene data show CDR1 as SGHTA and CDR2 as FQGTGA. In Seattle, patients joined the study during active infection and were tracked longitudinally.

The specimen sequenced was peripheral blood. The receptor was isolated from a woman aged 55 to 70 with COVID-19, enrolled during active disease. J is TRBJ1-1 and V is TRBV7-3, with TRBD1 matching 9 bases. The CDR3 bases are TGTGCCAGCAGCTTATGGCTACCGGGACAGGGGAACACTGAAGCTTTCTTT. Translation: CASSLWLPGQGNTEAFF. The entire variable domain, with the rest obtained from reference TRBV7-3 and TRBJ1-1, is as follows: GAGVSQTPSNKVTEKGKYVELRCDPISGHTALYWYRQSLGQGPEFLIYFQGTGAADDSGLPNDRFFAVRPEGSVSTLKIQRTERGDSAVYLCASSLWLPGQGNTEAFFGQGTRLTVV.